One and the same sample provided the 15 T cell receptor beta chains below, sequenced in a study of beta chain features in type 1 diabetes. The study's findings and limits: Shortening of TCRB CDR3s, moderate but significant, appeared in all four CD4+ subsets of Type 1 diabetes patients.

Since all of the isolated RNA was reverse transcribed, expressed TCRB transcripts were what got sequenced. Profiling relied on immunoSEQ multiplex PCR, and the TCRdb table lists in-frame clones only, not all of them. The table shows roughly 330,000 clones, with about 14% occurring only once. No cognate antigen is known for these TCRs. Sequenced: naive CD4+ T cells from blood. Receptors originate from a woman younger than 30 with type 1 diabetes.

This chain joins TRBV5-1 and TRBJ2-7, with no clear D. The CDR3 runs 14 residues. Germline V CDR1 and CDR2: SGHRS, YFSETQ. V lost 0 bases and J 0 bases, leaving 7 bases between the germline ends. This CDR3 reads CASSLETTSYEQYF. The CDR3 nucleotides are TGCGCCAGCAGCTTGGAGACAACCTCCTACGAGCAGTACTTC. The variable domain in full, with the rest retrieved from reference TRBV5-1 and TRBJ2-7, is KAGVTQTPRYLIKTRGQQVTLSCSPISGHRSVSWYQQTPGQGLQFLFEYFSETQRNKGNFPGRFSGRQFSNSRSEMNVSTLELGDSALYLCASSLETTSYEQYFGPGTRLTVT.

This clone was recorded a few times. CDR3 sequence: CASSPRGQGAGEQYF. The CDR3 DNA sequence: TGCGCCAGCAGCCCCCGGGGACAGGGGGCGGGCGAGCAGTACTTC. This chain joins TRBV5-1 and TRBJ2-7, with TRBD1 identical over 12 bases. This CDR3 region has 15 residues. Germline assignment: CDR1 SGHRS and CDR2 YFSETQ. The trim removed 4 bases at V and 6 bases at J, leaving 8 bases unmatched.

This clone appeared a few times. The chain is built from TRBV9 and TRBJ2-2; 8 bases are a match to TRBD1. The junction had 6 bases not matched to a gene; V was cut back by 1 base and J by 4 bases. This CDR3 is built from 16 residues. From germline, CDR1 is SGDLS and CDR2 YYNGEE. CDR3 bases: TGTGCCAGCAGCGTATCGGCAGGGGGCATCACCGGGGAGCTGTTTTTT. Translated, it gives CASSVSAGGITGELFF.

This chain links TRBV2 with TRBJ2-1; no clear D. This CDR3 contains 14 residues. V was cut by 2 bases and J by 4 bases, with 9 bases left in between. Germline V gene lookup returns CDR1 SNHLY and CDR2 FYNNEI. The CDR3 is CASSELVSYNEQFF. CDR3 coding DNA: TGTGCCAGCAGTGAATTAGTCTCTTACAATGAGCAGTTCTTC.

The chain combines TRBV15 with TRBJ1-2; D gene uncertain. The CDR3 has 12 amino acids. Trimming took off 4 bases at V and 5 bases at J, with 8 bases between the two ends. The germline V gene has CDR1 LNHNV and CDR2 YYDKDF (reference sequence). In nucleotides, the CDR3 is TGTGCCACCAGCATTCGGGGTTATGGCTACACCTTC. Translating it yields CATSIRGYGYTF.

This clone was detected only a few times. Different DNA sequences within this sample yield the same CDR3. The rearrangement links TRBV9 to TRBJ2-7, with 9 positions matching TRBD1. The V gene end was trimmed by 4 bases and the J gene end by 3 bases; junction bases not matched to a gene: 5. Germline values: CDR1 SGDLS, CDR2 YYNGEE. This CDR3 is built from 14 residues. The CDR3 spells CASSPSTGGYEQYF. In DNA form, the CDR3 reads TGTGCCAGCAGCCCATCGACAGGGGGCTACGAGCAGTACTTC.

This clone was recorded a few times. CDR3 DNA sequence: TGTGCCAGTAGTACAGCGAGGACAGGGGAAGAGACCCAGTACTTC. Its translation is CASSTARTGEETQYF. The chain links TRBV19 to TRBJ2-5, with 9 nucleotides matching TRBD1. Germline V CDR1 and CDR2: LNHDA, SQIVND (reference sequence). The CDR3 runs 15 residues. The ends lost 4 bases at V and 3 bases at J; junction bases unmatched: 6.

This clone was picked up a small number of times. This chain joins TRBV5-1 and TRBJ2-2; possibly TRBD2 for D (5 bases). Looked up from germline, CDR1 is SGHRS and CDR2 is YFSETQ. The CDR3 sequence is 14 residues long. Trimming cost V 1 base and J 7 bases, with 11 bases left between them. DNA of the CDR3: TGCGCCAGCAGCTTGAAGAGGGAGCGCGGGGAGCTGTTTTTT. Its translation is CASSLKRERGELFF.

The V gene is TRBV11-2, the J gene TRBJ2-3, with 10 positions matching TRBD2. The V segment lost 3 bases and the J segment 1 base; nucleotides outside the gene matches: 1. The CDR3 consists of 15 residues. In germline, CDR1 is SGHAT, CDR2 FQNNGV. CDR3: CASSFLAGGTDTQYF. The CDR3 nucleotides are TGTGCCAGCAGCTTCCTAGCGGGAGGCACAGATACGCAGTATTTT.

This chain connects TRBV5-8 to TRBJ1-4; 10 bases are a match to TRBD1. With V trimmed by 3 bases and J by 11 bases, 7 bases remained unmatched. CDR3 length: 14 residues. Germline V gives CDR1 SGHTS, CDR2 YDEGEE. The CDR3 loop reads CASSWDRGVGKLFF. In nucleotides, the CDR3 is TGTGCCAGCAGCTGGGACAGGGGAGTGGGTAAACTGTTTTTT.

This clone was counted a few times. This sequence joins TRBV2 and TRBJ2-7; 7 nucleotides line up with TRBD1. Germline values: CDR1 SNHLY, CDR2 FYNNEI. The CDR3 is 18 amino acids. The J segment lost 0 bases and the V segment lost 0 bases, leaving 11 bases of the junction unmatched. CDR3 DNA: TGTGCCAGCAGTGAAGCGGTGGGGACAGCTACCCTCTCCTACGAGCAGTACTTC. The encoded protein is CASSEAVGTATLSYEQYF.

The CDR3 DNA sequence: TGTGCCAGCAGCTCCCTGAGTAGCGGGAGGGCCCACGAGCAGTACTTC. Encoded protein: CASSSLSSGRAHEQYF. V gene TRBV11-2 combines with J gene TRBJ2-7; 11 bases agree with TRBD2. The CDR3 is 16 residues long. Germline V gene sequence: CDR1 SGHAT, CDR2 FQNNGV. Germline trimming cut 4 bases from V and 5 bases from J; bases unmatched to any gene: 10.

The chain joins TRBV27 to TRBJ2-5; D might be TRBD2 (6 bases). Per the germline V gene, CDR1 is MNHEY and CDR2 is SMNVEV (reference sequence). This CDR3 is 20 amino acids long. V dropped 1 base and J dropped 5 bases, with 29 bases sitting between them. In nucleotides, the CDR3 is TGTGCCAGCAGTTTATATCCCCCTGGGGGTAGCGGAGCTGATATCGAGACCCAGTACTTC. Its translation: CASSLYPPGGSGADIETQYF.

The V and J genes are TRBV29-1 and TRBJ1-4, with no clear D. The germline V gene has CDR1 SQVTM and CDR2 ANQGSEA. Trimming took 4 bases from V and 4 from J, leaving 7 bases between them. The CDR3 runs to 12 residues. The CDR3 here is CSVARHNEKLFF. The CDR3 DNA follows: TGCAGCGTTGCCAGGCATAATGAAAAACTGTTTTTT. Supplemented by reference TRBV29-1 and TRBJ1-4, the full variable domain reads SAVISQKPSRDICQRGTSLTIQCQVDSQVTMMFWYRQQPGQSLTLIATANQGSEATYESGFVIDKFPISRPNLTFSTLTVSNMSPEDSSIYLCSVARHNEKLFFGSGTQLSVL.

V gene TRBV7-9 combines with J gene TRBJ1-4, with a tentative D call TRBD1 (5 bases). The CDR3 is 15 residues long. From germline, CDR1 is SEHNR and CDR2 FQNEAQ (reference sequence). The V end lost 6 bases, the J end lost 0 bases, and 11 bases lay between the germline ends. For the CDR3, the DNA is TGTGCCAGCAGAACCAGGGTTTCAACTAATGAAAAACTGTTTTTT. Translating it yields CASRTRVSTNEKLFF.